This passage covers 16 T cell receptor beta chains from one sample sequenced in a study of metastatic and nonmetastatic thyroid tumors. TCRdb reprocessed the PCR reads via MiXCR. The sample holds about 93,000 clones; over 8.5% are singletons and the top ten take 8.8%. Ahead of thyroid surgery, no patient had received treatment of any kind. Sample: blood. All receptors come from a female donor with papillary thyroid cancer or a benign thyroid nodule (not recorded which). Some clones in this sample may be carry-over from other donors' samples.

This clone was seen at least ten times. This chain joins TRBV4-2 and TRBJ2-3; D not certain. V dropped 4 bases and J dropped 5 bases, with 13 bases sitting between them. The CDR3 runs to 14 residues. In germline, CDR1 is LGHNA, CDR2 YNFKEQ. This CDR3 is CASSRESDGDTQYF. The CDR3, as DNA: TGTGCCAGCAGCCGAGAATCCGACGGAGATACGCAGTATTTT.

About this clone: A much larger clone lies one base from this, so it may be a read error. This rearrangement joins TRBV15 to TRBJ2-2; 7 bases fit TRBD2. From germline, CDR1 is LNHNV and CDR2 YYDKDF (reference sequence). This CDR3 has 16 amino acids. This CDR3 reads CATSREVGGNAGELFF. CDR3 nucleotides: TGTGCCACCAGCAGAGAGGTGGGGGGGAACGCCGGGGAGCTGTTTTTT.

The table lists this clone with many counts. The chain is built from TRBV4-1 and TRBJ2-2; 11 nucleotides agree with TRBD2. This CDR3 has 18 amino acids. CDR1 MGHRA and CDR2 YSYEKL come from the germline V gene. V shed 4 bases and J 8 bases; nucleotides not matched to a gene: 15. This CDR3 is CASSPRGSGGAGLGELFF. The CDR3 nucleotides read TGCGCCAGCAGCCCCCGGGGTAGCGGGGGGGCCGGGTTGGGGGAGCTGTTTTTT.

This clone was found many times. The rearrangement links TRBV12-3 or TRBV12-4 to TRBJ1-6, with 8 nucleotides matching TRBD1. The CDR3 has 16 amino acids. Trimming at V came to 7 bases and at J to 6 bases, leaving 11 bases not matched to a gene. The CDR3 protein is CASNGQGTTTNSPLHF. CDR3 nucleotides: TGTGCCAGCAACGGACAGGGTACCACTACTAATTCACCCCTCCACTTT.

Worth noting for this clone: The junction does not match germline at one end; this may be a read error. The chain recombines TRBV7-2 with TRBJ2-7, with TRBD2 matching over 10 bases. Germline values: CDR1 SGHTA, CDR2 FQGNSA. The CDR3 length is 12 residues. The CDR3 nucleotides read TGTGCCAGCAGCGTAGCGACTAGCGGGCCTTTCTTC. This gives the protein CASSVATSGPFF.

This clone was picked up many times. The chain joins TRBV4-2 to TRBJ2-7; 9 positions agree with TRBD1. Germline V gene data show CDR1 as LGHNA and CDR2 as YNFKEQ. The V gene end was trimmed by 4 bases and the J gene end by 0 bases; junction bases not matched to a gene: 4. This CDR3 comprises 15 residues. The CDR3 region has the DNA TGTGCCAGCAGCCCCTGGACAGGGGACTCCTACGAGCAGTACTTC. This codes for CASSPWTGDSYEQYF.

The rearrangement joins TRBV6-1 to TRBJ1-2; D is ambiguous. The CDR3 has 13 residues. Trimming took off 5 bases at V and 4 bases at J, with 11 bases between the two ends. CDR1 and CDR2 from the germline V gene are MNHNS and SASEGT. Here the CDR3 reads CASSLGRSYGYTF. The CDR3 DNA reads TGTGCCAGCAGTTTGGGCAGAAGCTATGGCTACACCTTC.

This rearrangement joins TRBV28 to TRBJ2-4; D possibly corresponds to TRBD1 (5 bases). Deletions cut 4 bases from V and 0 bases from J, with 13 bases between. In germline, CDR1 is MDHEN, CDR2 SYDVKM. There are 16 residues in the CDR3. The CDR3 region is CASSSRVLVAKNIQYF. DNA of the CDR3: TGTGCCAGCAGTTCCAGGGTTTTAGTAGCCAAAAACATTCAGTACTTC.

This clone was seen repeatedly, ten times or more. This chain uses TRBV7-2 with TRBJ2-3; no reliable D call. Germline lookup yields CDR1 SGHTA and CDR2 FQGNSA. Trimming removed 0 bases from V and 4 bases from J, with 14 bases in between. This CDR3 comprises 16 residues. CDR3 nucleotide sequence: TGTGCCAGCAGCTTAGCGGTGGGGTTTATTGCAGATACGCAGTATTTT. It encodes CASSLAVGFIADTQYF.

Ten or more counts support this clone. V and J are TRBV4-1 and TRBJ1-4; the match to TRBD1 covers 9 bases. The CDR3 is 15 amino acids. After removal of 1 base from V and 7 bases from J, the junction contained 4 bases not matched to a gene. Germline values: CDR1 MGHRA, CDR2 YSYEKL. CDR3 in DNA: TGCGCCAGCAGCCAAGGACAGGGGGAGGTTGAAAAACTGTTTTTT. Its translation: CASSQGQGEVEKLFF.

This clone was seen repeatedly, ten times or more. CDR3 residues: CASSPQATGELFF. Here the CDR3 DNA reads TGTGCCAGCAGTCCCCAGGCAACCGGGGAGCTGTTTTTT. The chain joins TRBV7-3 to TRBJ2-2; D is unresolved. Deletions cut 6 bases from V and 5 bases from J, with 10 bases between. The CDR3 covers 13 residues. Germline V lookup: CDR1 SGHTA, CDR2 FQGTGA.

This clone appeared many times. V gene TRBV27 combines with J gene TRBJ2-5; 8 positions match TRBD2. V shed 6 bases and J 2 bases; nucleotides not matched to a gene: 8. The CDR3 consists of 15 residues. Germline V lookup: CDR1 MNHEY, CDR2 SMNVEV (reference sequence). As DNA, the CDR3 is TGTGCCAGCAGGGTCGGTAGCGGGGCGCAAGAGACCCAGTACTTC. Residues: CASRVGSGAQETQYF.

The DNA of the CDR3 is TGCAGTGCTAGAGCAGGGGCAGGGTATGGCTACACCTTC. Translating it yields CSARAGAGYGYTF. The chain carries TRBV20-1 and TRBJ1-2, with a weak D call TRBD1 (6 bases). The V and J ends lost 1 base and 5 bases respectively, with 11 bases between them. The CDR3 is 13 amino acids. CDR1 DFQATT and CDR2 SNEGSKA come from the germline V gene (reference sequence).

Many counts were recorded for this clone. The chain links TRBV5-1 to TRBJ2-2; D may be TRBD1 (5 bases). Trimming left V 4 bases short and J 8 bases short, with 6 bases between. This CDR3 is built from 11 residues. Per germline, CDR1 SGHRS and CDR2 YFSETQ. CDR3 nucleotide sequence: TGCGCCAGCAGCGGGGCGGGGGAGCTGTTTTTT. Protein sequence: CASSGAGELFF.

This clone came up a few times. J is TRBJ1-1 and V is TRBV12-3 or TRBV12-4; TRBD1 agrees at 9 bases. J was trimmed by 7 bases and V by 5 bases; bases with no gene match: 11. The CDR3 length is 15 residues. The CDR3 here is CASSPGDRDWGEAFF. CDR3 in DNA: TGTGCCAGCAGTCCCGGGGACAGGGATTGGGGTGAAGCTTTCTTT.

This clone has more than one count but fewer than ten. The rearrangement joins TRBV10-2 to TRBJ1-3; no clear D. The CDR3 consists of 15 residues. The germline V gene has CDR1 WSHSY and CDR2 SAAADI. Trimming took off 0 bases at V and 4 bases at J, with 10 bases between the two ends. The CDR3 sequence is CASSESMARGNTIYF. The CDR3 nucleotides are TGCGCCAGCAGTGAGTCGATGGCCAGAGGAAACACCATATATTTT.